The entry below gives a single T cell receptor beta chain sequence along with its context. Its antigen is unknown. The sample is drawn from a study of cytotoxic CD8 clonotypes in ibrutinib-treated CLL. Overall study context: The study included 11 relapsed/refractory and about 16 treatment-naive patients; under 18 had IGHV unmutated disease. The study's findings and limits: At the start, clonality exceeded age-matched healthy donors and followed circulating CD8+ T-cell counts. Progressing patients had sampling times that differed from those of sustained-remission patients.

This CDR3 region has 14 residues. The germline V and J ends were trimmed by 0 bases and 1 base, with 8 bases remaining between them. Germline lookup yields CDR1 SGHRS and CDR2 YFSETQ. Researchers set a sequencing depth target of 1 in 200,000 to 1 in 1 million T cells. Profiled with immunoSEQ multiplex PCR; TCRdb holds only in-frame clones, not every one. The sample shows some 300,000 clones, roughly 79% of them seen only once. The sample was PBMCs, taken before ibrutinib treatment. The origin of this receptor is a human donor with chronic lymphocytic leukemia. V usage is TRBV5-1 and J usage is TRBJ2-7; D not certain. The CDR3 loop is CASSLGTQSYEQYF. CDR3 in DNA: TGCGCCAGCAGCTTGGGGACCCAATCCTACGAGCAGTACTTC.